Listed below are T cell receptor beta chains from one sample, sequenced in a study of blood T cells in healthy people across ages. Using its own MiXCR run on the 5' RACE reads, TCRdb lists one record per CDR3 protein. The table lists about 800,000 distinct CDR3 sequences, roughly 25% of them singletons. Separately, the same data were catalogued under a study of T cells of mothers and their children.

Sequencing was performed on blood. Receptors were obtained from a boy aged 10-17 years in good health. Each CDR3 is given with its conserved first and last residue. The D gene is left open where the match is weak. Some rows mark clone size as missing; the rest say once, few, many or name a class of expanded clone.

NA	TRBV28	TRBJ2-7	TRBD2	CASSTSGISGQYF	TGTGCCAGCAGTACAAGCGGGATCAGCGGGCAGTACTTC
NA	TRBV5-1	TRBJ1-4	TRBD1	CAASGGSGEKLFF	TGCGCCGCCTCAGGGGGGTCGGGTGAAAAACTGTTTTTT
few	TRBV27	TRBJ2-3	TRBD2	CASSLRPTSGTRTDTQYF	TGTGCCAGCAGTTTACGCCCTACTAGCGGGACTCGGACAGATACGCAATATTTT
few	TRBV5-5	TRBJ1-6	TRBD1	CASRSTGTGGFSYNSPLHF	TGTGCCAGCAGATCTACCGGGACAGGGGGCTTCTCCTATAATTCACCCCTCCACTTT
many	TRBV29-1	TRBJ2-5	NA	CSVGWRDAGETQYF	TGCAGCGTTGGATGGCGGGATGCCGGAGAGACCCAGTACTTC
NA	TRBV29-1	TRBJ1-2	NA	CSARDGLGYGYTF	TGCAGCGCGAGGGACGGACTGGGCTATGGCTACACCTTC
NA	TRBV20-1	TRBJ2-1	TRBD2	CSATRTSGRGNEQFF	TGCAGTGCTACAAGGACTAGCGGGAGGGGCAATGAGCAGTTCTTC
NA	TRBV7-9	TRBJ1-1	NA	CASSLGAGPEAFF	TGTGCCAGCAGCTTAGGAGCAGGCCCTGAAGCTTTCTTT
NA	TRBV27	TRBJ2-4	NA	CASSPAGAGSIQYF	TGTGCCAGCAGTCCGGCCGGGGCCGGGAGCATTCAGTACTTC
NA	TRBV6-1	TRBJ1-5	NA	CASSENFPQHF	TGTGCCAGCAGTGAAAATTTCCCCCAGCATTTT
few	TRBV2	TRBJ2-7	TRBD1	CASSEPDRVYEQYF	TGTGCCAGCAGTGAACCGGACAGGGTTTACGAGCAGTACTTC